Listed here is a single TCR beta chain. Its antigen is currently unknown. Phenotypically, naive CD8+ T cells corresponded to CD45RO-CCR7+CD27+CD95-. This sample is part of a study of CXCR3-negative and CXCR3-positive naive CD8 T cells. Across the study: Per-library TRB read counts averaged about 1.5 +/- 0.3 million, adding up to around 130 million in total. General study points: Surface CD5 was comparable between naive subsets; TCR strength was inferred from TRB CDR3 properties. Memory CD8+ cells showed much lower diversity, while both naive subsets displayed comparably high diversity. TRB CDR3 hydrophobicity was greater in CXCR3-positive naive cells than in CXCR3-negative naive cells.

The authors prepared UMI-labeled TRB cDNA libraries by 5' RACE. TCRdb derives one entry per CDR3 protein from the 5' RACE reads, leaving out DNA. This sample's table reports 100,000 to 150,000 distinct CDR3 sequences. The germline V gene encodes CDR1 SEHNR and CDR2 FQNEAQ (reference sequence). This CDR3 region has 15 residues. The sample taken for sequencing was naive CXCR3+ CD8+ T cells from blood. Described subset: CD45RO-CCR7+CD27+CD95- naive CD8+ T cells expressing CXCR3 (TNR3+). The sequence derives from a human donor in good health. Some clones in this sample may be carry-over from other donors' samples. The chain has TRBV7-9 and TRBJ2-5; as DNA is missing, the TRBD2 call by TCRdb cannot be tested. The CDR3 region is CASSPEVAGWETQYF. Drawing the rest from reference TRBV7-9 and TRBJ2-5, the complete variable domain is DTGVSQNPRHKITKRGQNVTFRCDPISEHNRLYWYRQTLGQGPEFLTYFQNEAQLEKSRLLSDRFSAERPKGSFSTLEIQRTEQGDSAMYLCASSPEVAGWETQYFGPGTRLLVL.